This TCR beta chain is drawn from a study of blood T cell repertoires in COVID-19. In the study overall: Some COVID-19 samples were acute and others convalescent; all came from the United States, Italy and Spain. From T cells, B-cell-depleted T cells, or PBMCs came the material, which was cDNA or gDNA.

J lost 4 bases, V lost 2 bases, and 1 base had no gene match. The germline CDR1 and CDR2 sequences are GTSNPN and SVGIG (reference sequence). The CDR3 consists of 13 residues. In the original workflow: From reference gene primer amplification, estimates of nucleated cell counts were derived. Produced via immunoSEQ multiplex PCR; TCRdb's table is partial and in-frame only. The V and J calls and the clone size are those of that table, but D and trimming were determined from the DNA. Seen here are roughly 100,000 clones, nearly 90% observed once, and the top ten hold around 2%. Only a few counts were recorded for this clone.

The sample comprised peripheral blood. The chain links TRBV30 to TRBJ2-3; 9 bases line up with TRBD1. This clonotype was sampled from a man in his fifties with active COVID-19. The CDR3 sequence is CAWSTGGADTQYF. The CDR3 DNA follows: TGTGCCTGGAGTACAGGGGGCGCAGATACGCAGTATTTT.